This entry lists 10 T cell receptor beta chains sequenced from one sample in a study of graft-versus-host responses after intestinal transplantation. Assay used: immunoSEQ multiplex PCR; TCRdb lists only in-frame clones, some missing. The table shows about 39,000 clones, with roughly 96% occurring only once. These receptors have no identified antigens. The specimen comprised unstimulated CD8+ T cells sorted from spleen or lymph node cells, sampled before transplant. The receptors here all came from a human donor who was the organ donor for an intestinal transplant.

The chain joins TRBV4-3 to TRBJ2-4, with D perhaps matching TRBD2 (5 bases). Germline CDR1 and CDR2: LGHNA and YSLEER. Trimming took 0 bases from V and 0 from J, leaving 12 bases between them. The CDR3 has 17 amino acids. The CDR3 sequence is CASSQDREGAAKNIQYF. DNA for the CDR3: TGCGCCAGCAGCCAAGATCGTGAGGGCGCAGCCAAAAACATTCAGTACTTC.

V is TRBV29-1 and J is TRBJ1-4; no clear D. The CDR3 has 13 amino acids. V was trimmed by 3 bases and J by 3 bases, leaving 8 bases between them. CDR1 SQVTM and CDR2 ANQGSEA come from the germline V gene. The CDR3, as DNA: TGCAGCGTTGAGGTCGGGGCTAATGAAAAACTGTTTTTT. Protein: CSVEVGANEKLFF.

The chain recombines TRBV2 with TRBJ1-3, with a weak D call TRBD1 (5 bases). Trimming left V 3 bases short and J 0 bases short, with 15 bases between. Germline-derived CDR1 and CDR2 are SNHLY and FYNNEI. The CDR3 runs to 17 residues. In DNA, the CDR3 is TGTGCCAGCAGTGAGTCCGGGACTACCTACTCTGGAAACACCATATATTTT. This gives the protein CASSESGTTYSGNTIYF. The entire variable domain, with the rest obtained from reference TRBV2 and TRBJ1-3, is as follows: EPEVTQTPSHQVTQMGQEVILRCVPISNHLYFYWYRQILGQKVEFLVSFYNNEISEKSEIFDDQFSVERPDGSNFTLKIRSTKLEDSAMYFCASSESGTTYSGNTIYFGEGSWLTVV.

The CDR3, as DNA: TGTGCCAGCAGCGGGGGGTGGGGGGAAAAACTGTTTTTT. Its protein product is CASSGGWGEKLFF. This rearrangement joins TRBV6-5 to TRBJ1-4; tentatively, D is TRBD1 (5 bases). CDR1 MNHEY and CDR2 SVGAGI come from the germline V gene. Deletions cut 6 bases from V and 8 bases from J, with 13 bases between. The CDR3 contains 13 residues.

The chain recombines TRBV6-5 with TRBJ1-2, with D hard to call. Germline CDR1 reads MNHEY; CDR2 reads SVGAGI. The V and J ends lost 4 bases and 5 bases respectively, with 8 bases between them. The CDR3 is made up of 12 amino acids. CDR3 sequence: CASSSYPYGYTF. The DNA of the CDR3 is TGTGCCAGCAGTTCTTACCCTTATGGCTACACCTTC.

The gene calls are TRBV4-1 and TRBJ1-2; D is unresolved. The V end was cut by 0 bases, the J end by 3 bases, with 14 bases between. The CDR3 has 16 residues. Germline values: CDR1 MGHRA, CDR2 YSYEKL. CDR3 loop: CASSQEFWVGDYGYTF. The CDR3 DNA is TGCGCCAGCAGCCAAGAGTTTTGGGTTGGGGACTATGGCTACACCTTC.

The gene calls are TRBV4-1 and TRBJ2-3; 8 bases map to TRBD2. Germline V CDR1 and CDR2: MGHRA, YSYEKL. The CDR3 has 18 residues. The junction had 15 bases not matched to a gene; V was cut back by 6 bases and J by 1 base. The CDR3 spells CASSFPEAGGFRTDTQYF. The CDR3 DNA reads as TGCGCCAGCAGTTTTCCCGAGGCGGGGGGCTTTCGCACAGATACGCAGTATTTT.

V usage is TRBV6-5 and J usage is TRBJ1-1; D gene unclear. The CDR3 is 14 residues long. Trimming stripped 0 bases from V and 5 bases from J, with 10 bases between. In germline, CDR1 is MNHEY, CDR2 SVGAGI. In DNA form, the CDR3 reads TGTGCCAGCAGTTACTCGAGATACGATACTGAAGCTTTCTTT. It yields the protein CASSYSRYDTEAFF.

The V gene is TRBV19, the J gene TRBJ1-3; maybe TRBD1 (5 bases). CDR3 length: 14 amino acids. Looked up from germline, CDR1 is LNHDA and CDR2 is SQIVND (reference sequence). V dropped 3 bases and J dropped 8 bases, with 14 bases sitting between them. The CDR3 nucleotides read TGTGCCAGTAGTATCGCAGGGCCTCCGGACACCATATATTTT. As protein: CASSIAGPPDTIYF.

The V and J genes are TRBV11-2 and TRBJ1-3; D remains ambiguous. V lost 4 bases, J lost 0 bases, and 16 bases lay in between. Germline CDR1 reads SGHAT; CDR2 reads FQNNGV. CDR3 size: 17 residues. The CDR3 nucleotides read TGTGCCAGCAGCTCCGAGGTCCCGTCCATCTCTGGAAACACCATATATTTT. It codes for CASSSEVPSISGNTIYF.